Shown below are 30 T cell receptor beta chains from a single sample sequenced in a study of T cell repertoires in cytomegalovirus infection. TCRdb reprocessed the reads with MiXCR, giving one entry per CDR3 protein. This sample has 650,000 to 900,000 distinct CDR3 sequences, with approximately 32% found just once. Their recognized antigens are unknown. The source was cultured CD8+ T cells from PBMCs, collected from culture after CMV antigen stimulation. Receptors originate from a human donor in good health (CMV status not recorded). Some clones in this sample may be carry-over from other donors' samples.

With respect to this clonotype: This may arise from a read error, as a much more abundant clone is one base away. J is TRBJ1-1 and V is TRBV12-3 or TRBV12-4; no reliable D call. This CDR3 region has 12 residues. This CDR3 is CAGSPPVAEAFF. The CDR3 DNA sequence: TGTGCCGGCAGTCCCCCGGTCGCTGAAGCTTTCTTT.

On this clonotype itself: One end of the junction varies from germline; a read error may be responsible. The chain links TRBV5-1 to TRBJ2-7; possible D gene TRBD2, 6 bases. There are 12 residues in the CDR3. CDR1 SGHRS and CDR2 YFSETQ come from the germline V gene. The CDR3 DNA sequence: TGCGCCAGCAGCGCGTCCGGGACTCCCGTGCGCTTC. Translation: CASSASGTPVRF.

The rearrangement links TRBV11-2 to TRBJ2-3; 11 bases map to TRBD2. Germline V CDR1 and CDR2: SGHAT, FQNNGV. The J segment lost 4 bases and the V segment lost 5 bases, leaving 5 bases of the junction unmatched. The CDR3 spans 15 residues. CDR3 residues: CASSVAGGPADTQYF. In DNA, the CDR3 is TGTGCCAGCAGCGTAGCGGGGGGGCCTGCAGATACGCAGTATTTT.

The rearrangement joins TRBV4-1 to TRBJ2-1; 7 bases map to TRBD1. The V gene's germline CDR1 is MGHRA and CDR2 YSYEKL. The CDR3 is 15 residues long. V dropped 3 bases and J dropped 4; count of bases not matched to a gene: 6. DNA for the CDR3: TGCGCCAGCAGCCAGAAGGGGGCATTGTACAATGAGCAGTTCTTC. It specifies CASSQKGALYNEQFF.

The CDR3 DNA is TGCAGTGCTAGGGGGGGACTGGTCAATGAGCAGTTCTTC. Translation: CSARGGLVNEQFF. J is TRBJ2-1 and V is TRBV20-1, with D perhaps TRBD2 (6 bases). The germline V and J ends were trimmed by 3 bases and 6 bases, with 12 bases remaining between them. The CDR3 runs 13 residues. CDR1 is DFQATT and CDR2 is SNEGSKA in the germline V gene (reference sequence).

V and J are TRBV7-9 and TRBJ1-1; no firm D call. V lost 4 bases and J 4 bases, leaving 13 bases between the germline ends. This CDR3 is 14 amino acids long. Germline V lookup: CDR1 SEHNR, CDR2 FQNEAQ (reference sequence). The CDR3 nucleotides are TGTGCCAGCAGCTCCACAGCGGGGAGCACTGAAGCTTTCTTT. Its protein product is CASSSTAGSTEAFF. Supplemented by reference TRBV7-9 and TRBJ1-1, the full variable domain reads DTGVSQNPRHKITKRGQNVTFRCDPISEHNRLYWYRQTLGQGPEFLTYFQNEAQLEKSRLLSDRFSAERPKGSFSTLEIQRTEQGDSAMYLCASSSTAGSTEAFFGQGTRLTVV.

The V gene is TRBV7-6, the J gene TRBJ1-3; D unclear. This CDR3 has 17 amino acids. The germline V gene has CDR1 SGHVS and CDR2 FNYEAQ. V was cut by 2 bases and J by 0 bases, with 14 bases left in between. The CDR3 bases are TGTGCCAGCAGCTTAAATCCCCTAGGGTACTCTGGAAACACCATATATTTT. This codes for CASSLNPLGYSGNTIYF.

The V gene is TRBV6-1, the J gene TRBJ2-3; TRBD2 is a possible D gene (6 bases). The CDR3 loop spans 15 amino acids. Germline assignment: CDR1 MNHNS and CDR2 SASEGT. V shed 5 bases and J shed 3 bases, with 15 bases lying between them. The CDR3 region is CASSYGTRGTDTQYF. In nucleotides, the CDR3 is TGTGCCAGCAGTTACGGCACCCGGGGGACAGATACGCAGTATTTT.

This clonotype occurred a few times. The chain's CDR3 is CASTNPGPREKLFF. In nucleotides, the CDR3 is TGTGCCAGCACCAACCCGGGACCACGGGAAAAACTGTTTTTT. The V gene is TRBV7-6, the J gene TRBJ1-4; perhaps TRBD1 as D (5 bases). The V and J ends lost 7 bases and 8 bases respectively, with 17 bases between them. The CDR3 spans 14 residues. The V gene's germline CDR1 is SGHVS and CDR2 FNYEAQ.

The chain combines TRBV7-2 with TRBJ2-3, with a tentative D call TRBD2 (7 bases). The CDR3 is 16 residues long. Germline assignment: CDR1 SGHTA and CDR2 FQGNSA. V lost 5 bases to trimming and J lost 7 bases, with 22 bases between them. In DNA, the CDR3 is TGTGCCAGCAGCCGTCCCGAGGGGGGGGCCTCGAATACGCAGTATTTT. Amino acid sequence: CASSRPEGGASNTQYF.

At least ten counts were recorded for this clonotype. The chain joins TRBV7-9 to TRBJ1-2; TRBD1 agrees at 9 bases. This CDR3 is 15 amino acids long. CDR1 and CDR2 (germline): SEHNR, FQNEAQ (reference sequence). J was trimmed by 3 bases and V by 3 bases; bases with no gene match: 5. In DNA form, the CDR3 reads TGTGCCAGCAGCTTTCCGGGACAGGGTGACTATGGCTACACCTTC. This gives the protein CASSFPGQGDYGYTF.

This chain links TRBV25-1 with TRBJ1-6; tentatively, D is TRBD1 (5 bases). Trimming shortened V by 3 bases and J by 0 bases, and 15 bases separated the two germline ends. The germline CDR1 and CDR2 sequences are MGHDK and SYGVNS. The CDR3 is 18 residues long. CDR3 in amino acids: CASSDLYRGGSYNSPLHF. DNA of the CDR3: TGTGCCAGCAGTGATCTGTACCGGGGCGGCTCCTATAATTCACCCCTCCACTTT.

CDR3: CASSFLLSGGSYEQYF. DNA of the CDR3: TGTGCCAGCAGCTTCCTCCTGAGCGGGGGCTCCTACGAGCAGTACTTC. This chain links TRBV7-8 with TRBJ2-7; 8 bases are a match to TRBD2. Trimming took 3 bases from V and 0 from J; bases not matched to a gene: 7. The length of the CDR3 is 16 residues. The V gene's germline CDR1 is SGHVS and CDR2 FQNEAQ. The variable domain in full, completed from reference TRBV7-8 and TRBJ2-7, reads GAGVSQSPRYKVAKRGQDVALRCDPISGHVSLFWYQQALGQGPEFLTYFQNEAQLDKSGLPSDRFFAERPEGSVSTLKIQRTQQEDSAVYLCASSFLLSGGSYEQYFGPGTRLTVT.

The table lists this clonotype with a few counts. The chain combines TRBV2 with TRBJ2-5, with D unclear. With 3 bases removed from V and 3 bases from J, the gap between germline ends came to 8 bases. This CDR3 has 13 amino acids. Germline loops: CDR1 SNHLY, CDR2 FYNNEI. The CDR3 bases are TGTGCCAGCAGTGACAGCGTTGAAGAGACCCAGTACTTC. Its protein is CASSDSVEETQYF. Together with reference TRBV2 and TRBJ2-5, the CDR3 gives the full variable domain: EPEVTQTPSHQVTQMGQEVILRCVPISNHLYFYWYRQILGQKVEFLVSFYNNEISEKSEIFDDQFSVERPDGSNFTLKIRSTKLEDSAMYFCASSDSVEETQYFGPGTRLLVL.

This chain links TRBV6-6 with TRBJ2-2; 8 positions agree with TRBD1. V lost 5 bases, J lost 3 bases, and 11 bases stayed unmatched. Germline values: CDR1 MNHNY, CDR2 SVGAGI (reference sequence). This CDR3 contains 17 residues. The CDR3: CASSRQGYWEYTGELFF. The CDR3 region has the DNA TGTGCCAGCAGTCGACAGGGGTATTGGGAATACACCGGGGAGCTGTTTTTT.

The CDR3 region has the DNA TGTGCCAGCATAGCGAGCAGTAACTATGGCTACACCTTC. Amino acid sequence: CASIASSNYGYTF. The genes are TRBV12-3 or TRBV12-4 and TRBJ1-2; no clear D. This CDR3 comprises 13 residues. Trimming removed 7 bases from V and 1 base from J, with 10 bases in between.

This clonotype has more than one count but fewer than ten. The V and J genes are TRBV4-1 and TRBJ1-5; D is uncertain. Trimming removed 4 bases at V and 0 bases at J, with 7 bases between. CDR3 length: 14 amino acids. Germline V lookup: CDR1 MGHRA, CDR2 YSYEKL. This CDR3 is CASSPRHSNQPQHF. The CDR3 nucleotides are TGCGCCAGCAGCCCCCGCCATAGCAATCAGCCCCAGCATTTT.

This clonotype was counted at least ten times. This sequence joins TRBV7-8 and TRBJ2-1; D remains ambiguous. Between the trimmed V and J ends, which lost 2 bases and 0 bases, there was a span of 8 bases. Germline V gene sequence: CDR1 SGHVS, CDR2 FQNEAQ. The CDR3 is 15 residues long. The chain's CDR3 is CASSLWQSSYNEQFF. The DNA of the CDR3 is TGTGCCAGCAGCTTATGGCAGAGCTCCTACAATGAGCAGTTCTTC.

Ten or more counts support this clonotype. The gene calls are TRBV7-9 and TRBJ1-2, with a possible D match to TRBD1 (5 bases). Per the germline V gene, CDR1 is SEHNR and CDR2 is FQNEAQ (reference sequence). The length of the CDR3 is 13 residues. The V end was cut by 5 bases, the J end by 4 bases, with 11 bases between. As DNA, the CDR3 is TGTGCCAGCAGCAGAGGGACCGTCTATGGCTACACCTTC. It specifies CASSRGTVYGYTF.

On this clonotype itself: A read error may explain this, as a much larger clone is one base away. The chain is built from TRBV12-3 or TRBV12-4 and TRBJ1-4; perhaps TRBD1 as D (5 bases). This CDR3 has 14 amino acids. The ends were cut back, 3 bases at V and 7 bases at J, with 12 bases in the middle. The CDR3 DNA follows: TGTGCCAGCAGTTTCACGAACGGGGGTGAAAAACTGTTTTTT. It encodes CASSFTNGGEKLFF.

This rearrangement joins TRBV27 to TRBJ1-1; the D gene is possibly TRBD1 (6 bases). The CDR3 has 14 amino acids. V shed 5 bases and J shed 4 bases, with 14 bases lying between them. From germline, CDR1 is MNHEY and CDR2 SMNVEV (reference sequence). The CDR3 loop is CASSREGEATEAFF. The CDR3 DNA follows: TGTGCCAGCAGTAGGGAGGGGGAGGCCACTGAAGCTTTCTTT.

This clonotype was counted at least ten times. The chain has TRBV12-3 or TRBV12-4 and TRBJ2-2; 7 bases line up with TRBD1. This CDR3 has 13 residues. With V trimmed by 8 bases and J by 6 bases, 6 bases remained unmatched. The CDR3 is CASLGQLPGELFF. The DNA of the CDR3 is TGTGCCAGCCTGGGACAGTTGCCCGGGGAGCTGTTTTTT.

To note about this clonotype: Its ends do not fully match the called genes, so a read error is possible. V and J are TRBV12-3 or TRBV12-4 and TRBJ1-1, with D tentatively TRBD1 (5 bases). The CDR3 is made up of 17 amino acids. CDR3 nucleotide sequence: TGTGCCAACAGTTTAGAGGGTAGTGGGGGGTGGGGGGTTAAGGCTTTCTTT. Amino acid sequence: CANSLEGSGGWGVKAFF.

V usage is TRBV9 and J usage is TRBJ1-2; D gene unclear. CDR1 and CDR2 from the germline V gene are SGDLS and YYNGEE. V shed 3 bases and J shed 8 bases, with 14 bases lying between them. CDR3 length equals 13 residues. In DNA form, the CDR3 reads TGTGCCAGCAGCGATAGCTTGGTCGGCGGCTACACCTTC. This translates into CASSDSLVGGYTF.

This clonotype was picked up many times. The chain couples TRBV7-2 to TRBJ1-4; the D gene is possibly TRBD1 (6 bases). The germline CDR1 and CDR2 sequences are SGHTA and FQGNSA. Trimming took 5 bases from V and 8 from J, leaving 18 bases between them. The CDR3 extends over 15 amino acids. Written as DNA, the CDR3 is TGTGCCAGCAGCGAGAGTGGGGGCCTATTAGAAAAACTGTTTTTT. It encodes CASSESGGLLEKLFF.

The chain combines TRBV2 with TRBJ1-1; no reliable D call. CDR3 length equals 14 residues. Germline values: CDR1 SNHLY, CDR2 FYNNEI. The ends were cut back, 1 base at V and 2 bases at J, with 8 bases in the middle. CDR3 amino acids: CASSEGPGNTEAFF. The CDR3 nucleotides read TGTGCCAGCAGTGAAGGGCCGGGTAACACTGAAGCTTTCTTT. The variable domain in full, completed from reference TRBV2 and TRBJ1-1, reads EPEVTQTPSHQVTQMGQEVILRCVPISNHLYFYWYRQILGQKVEFLVSFYNNEISEKSEIFDDQFSVERPDGSNFTLKIRSTKLEDSAMYFCASSEGPGNTEAFFGQGTRLTVV.

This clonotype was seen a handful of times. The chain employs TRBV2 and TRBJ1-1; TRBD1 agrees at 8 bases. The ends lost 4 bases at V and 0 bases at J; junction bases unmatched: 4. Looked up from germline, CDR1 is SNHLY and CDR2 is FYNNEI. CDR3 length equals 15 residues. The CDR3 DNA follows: TGTGCCAGCAGTGTCCCGACAGGGGTGAACACTGAAGCTTTCTTT. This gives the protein CASSVPTGVNTEAFF.

CDR3 sequence reads: CASSPSIRQGSYNEQFF. The CDR3 nucleotides are TGTGCCAGCAGCCCATCCATTCGACAGGGTTCCTACAATGAGCAGTTCTTC. This chain uses TRBV14 with TRBJ2-1; 7 bases fit TRBD1. The CDR3 is 17 amino acids. Germline V CDR1 and CDR2: SGHDN, FVKESK. Trimming at V came to 4 bases and at J to 1 base, leaving 10 bases not matched to a gene. The entire variable domain, with the rest obtained from reference TRBV14 and TRBJ2-1, is as follows: EAGVTQFPSHSVIEKGQTVTLRCDPISGHDNLYWYRRVMGKEIKFLLHFVKESKQDESGMPNNRFLAERTGGTYSTLKVQPAELEDSGVYFCASSPSIRQGSYNEQFFGPGTRLTVL.

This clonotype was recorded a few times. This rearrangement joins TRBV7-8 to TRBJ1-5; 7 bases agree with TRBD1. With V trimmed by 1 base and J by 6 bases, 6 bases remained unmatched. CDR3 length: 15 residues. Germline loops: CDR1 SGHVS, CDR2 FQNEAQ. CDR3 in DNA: TGTGCCAGCAGCTTAGTCGACAGGGCGGGTCAGCCCCAGCATTTT. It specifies CASSLVDRAGQPQHF.

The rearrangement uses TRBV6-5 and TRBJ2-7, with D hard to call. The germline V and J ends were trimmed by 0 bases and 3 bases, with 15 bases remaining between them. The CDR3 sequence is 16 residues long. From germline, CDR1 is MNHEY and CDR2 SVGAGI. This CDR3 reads CASSYSRYRGFYEQYF. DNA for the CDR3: TGTGCCAGCAGTTACTCGCGGTACCGAGGATTCTACGAGCAGTACTTC.